The 10 T cell receptor beta chains presented below share a single source sample, sequenced in a study of Graves' ophthalmopathy and Graves' hyperthyroidism. RNA transcripts provided the template for amplifying TCR beta CDR3 regions. RT-PCR in the first round used HTBI primers; a second-round multiplex PCR followed. One entry per CDR3 protein, called by TCRdb with MiXCR from the multiplex PCR reads. The sample includes 340,000 or so distinct CDR3 sequences, roughly a sixth of them seen just once. The sequencing input was peripheral blood. The origin of the receptors is an adult man with Graves' ophthalmopathy.

The chain combines TRBV11-2 with TRBJ2-2; tentative D call: TRBD2 (6 bases). Germline loops: CDR1 SGHAT, CDR2 FQNNGV. CDR3 length: 15 amino acids. V lost 5 bases, J lost 4 bases, and 14 bases lay in between. The CDR3 DNA reads as TGTGCCAGCAGCCCACGACTAGTCCGCACCGGGGAGCTGTTTTTT. It is translated as CASSPRLVRTGELFF.

This chain links TRBV6-2 or TRBV6-3 with TRBJ2-2; D is undetermined. This CDR3 spans 16 amino acids. Germline-derived CDR1 and CDR2 are MNHEY and SVGEGT. V lost 0 bases to trimming and J lost 8 bases, with 16 bases between them. The CDR3 spells CASSYSPLDGLGELFF. In DNA, the CDR3 is TGTGCCAGCAGTTACTCGCCACTGGACGGTTTAGGGGAGCTGTTTTTT.

This clonotype has at least ten counts. The chain couples TRBV5-1 to TRBJ2-5; no firm D call. Trimming shortened V by 1 base and J by 5 bases, and 6 bases separated the two germline ends. The CDR3 totals 12 residues. CDR1 and CDR2 (germline): SGHRS, YFSETQ. CDR3 region: CASSLRSETQYF. CDR3 sequence (DNA): TGCGCCAGCAGCTTGCGGTCGGAGACCCAGTACTTC.

This clonotype was counted at least ten times. This sequence joins TRBV30 and TRBJ2-7; D possibly corresponds to TRBD1 (6 bases). The CDR3 has 13 amino acids. Germline lookup yields CDR1 GTSNPN and CDR2 SVGIG (reference sequence). Deletions cut 4 bases from V and 5 bases from J, with 15 bases between. The CDR3 DNA reads TGTGCCTGGACAAGAACAGGGTTCGACGAGCAGTACTTC. It encodes CAWTRTGFDEQYF.

This clonotype was detected many times. The rearrangement joins TRBV6-7 to TRBJ1-5; TRBD1 might be the D (5 bases). TRBV6-7 counts as an open reading frame of uncertain function. The CDR3 contains 17 residues. The ends were cut back, 6 bases at V and 2 bases at J, with 20 bases in the middle. The CDR3, as DNA: TGTGCCAGCAGGTACCCAAATCAGGGTTATGGCAATCAGCCCCAGCATTTT. The encoded protein is CASRYPNQGYGNQPQHF.

This rearrangement joins TRBV29-1 to TRBJ2-7, with 11 bases fitting TRBD2. This CDR3 is built from 13 residues. CDR1 is SQVTM and CDR2 is ANQGSEA in the germline V gene. J lost 4 bases, V lost 6 bases, and 5 bases had no gene match. The CDR3 reads CSVRTSGRYEQYF. CDR3 sequence (DNA): TGCAGCGTGAGGACTAGCGGGCGGTACGAGCAGTACTTC.

The chain carries TRBV6-2 or TRBV6-3 and TRBJ2-7, with 9 nucleotides matching TRBD1. The CDR3 runs to 15 residues. J was trimmed by 3 bases and V by 8 bases; bases with no gene match: 11. Germline V gene sequence: CDR1 MNHEY, CDR2 SVGEGT. CDR3 residues: CASCDGQGKDYEQYF. Written as DNA, the CDR3 is TGTGCCAGCTGCGACGGACAGGGGAAAGACTACGAGCAGTACTTC.

This clonotype was counted at least ten times. J is TRBJ2-7 and V is TRBV30; 10 bases agree with TRBD1. V dropped 0 bases and J dropped 6; count of bases not matched to a gene: 8. CDR1 is GTSNPN and CDR2 is SVGIG in the germline V gene (reference sequence). The CDR3 length is 15 residues. The DNA of the CDR3 is TGTGCCTGGAGTGTGCTGGGACAGGGGTCGGGCGAGCAGTACTTC. Translated, it gives CAWSVLGQGSGEQYF.

In this sample, this clonotype turned up many times. This chain connects TRBV30 to TRBJ1-3, with D perhaps TRBD1 (5 bases). Germline loops: CDR1 GTSNPN, CDR2 SVGIG (reference sequence). V lost 5 bases and J lost 0, with 11 bases in between. The CDR3 has 14 amino acids. CDR3 DNA: TGTGCCTGGGAGGGGTCTCTCTCTGGAAACACCATATATTTT. This sequence encodes CAWEGSLSGNTIYF.

This clonotype showed up many times. CDR3 region: CASSQFTTPLYEQYF. Written as DNA, the CDR3 is TGCGCCAGCAGCCAATTCACAACTCCCCTTTACGAGCAGTACTTC. The chain couples TRBV4-1 to TRBJ2-7; the D is unclear. V lost 2 bases, J lost 4 bases, and 15 bases lay in between. CDR1 and CDR2 from the germline V gene are MGHRA and YSYEKL. The CDR3 contains 15 residues.